These 28 T cell receptor beta chains came from one sample sequenced in a study of T cell responses to AZD1222 COVID-19 vaccine (dated by TCRdb to about 2021). The method was the immunoSEQ multiplex PCR assay. TCRdb took over this immuneACCESS table, retaining in-frame rearrangements with V and J assigned. Such tables are incomplete; in checked studies, under half of the missing clones stem from an unresolved V gene, and the remainder is unexplained. The sample table records 150,000 to 200,000 clones; 94% of these occur just once. Roughly 4.6% of the sample is held by the ten biggest clonotypes. This sample's time point label indicates: about 28 days (+/-7) after the second vaccine dose. This specimen consisted of peripheral blood, obtained 28 days after the second AZD1222 dose. Receptors were obtained from an adult who received the AZD1222 COVID-19 vaccine.

This clone was detected once. The chain carries TRBV15 and TRBJ1-4; D might be TRBD1 (6 bases). CDR3 length equals 16 residues. Trimming took 3 bases from V and 4 from J, leaving 15 bases between them. CDR1 and CDR2 from the germline V gene are LNHNV and YYDKDF (reference sequence). CDR3 sequence reads: CATSSGGGPSNEKLFF. In DNA, the CDR3 is TGTGCCACCAGCAGTGGTGGGGGGCCCAGTAATGAAAAACTGTTTTTT.

Details on this clone: Other DNA sequences within the sample encode an identical CDR3. In nucleotides, the CDR3 is TGTGCCAGCAGTTTATTAGGCACAGATACGCAGTATTTT. This encodes CASSLLGTDTQYF. The chain has TRBV27 and TRBJ2-3, with D unresolved. V shed 1 base and J shed 1 base, with 3 bases lying between them. Germline CDR1 MNHEY, CDR2 SMNVEV (reference sequence). This CDR3 is 13 amino acids long.

The chain recombines TRBV19 with TRBJ1-3; D unclear. The germline V and J ends were trimmed by 2 bases and 0 bases, with 5 bases remaining between them. Germline lookup yields CDR1 LNHDA and CDR2 SQIVND (reference sequence). The CDR3 spans 14 residues. The CDR3 loop is CASSIWGSGNTIYF. The CDR3 region has the DNA TGTGCCAGTAGTATATGGGGCTCTGGAAACACCATATATTTT.

This clone was detected once. The J gene is TRBJ2-7, the V gene TRBV3-1 (or the pseudogene TRBV3-2); 8 bases agree with TRBD2. In germline, CDR1 is LGHDT, CDR2 YNNKEL (reference sequence). The V segment lost 2 bases and the J segment 2 bases; nucleotides outside the gene matches: 5. This CDR3 is built from 15 residues. The DNA for the CDR3 is TGTGCCAGCAGCCAACGACTAGCGACTACCTACGAGCAGTACTTC. Protein sequence: CASSQRLATTYEQYF.

The CDR3 here is CASQQGGSNEKLFF. Written as DNA, the CDR3 is TGTGCCAGTCAACAGGGGGGGTCTAATGAAAAACTGTTTTTT. V usage is TRBV6-5 and J usage is TRBJ1-4, with 8 bases aligning to TRBD1. The J segment lost 3 bases and the V segment lost 9 bases, leaving 6 bases of the junction unmatched. This CDR3 comprises 14 residues. CDR1 and CDR2 from the germline V gene are MNHEY and SVGAGI.

The gene calls are TRBV10-3 and TRBJ1-2, with TRBD1 matching 8 bases. J was trimmed by 4 bases and V by 9 bases; bases with no gene match: 4. The CDR3 covers 12 residues. CDR1 ENHRY and CDR2 SYGVKD come from the germline V gene. As DNA, the CDR3 is TGTGCCATGGGACAGGAGATCTATGGCTACACCTTC. Residues: CAMGQEIYGYTF.

The chain couples TRBV9 to TRBJ1-1, with D maybe TRBD1 (5 bases). There are 14 residues in the CDR3. Deletions cut 4 bases from V and 4 bases from J, with 14 bases between. In germline, CDR1 is SGDLS, CDR2 YYNGEE. CDR3 sequence reads: CASSRDQRGTEAFF. In nucleotides, the CDR3 is TGTGCCAGCAGCCGAGATCAAAGGGGCACTGAAGCTTTCTTT.

The count of this clone is one. The CDR3 loop reads CASSEERVVYNEQFF. DNA for the CDR3: TGTGCCAGCAGTGAAGAAAGGGTAGTATACAATGAGCAGTTCTTC. The V gene is TRBV2, the J gene TRBJ2-1; D remains ambiguous. V was pared by 1 base and J by 4 bases, with 11 bases between. The CDR3 consists of 15 residues. Germline V gene sequence: CDR1 SNHLY, CDR2 FYNNEI.

The rearrangement uses TRBV19 and TRBJ1-1; D gene uncertain. Germline-derived CDR1 and CDR2 are LNHDA and SQIVND (reference sequence). The CDR3 loop spans 14 amino acids. V lost 7 bases to trimming and J lost 4 bases, with 16 bases between them. CDR3 sequence (DNA): TGTGCCAGTAAGCGGGGTGTAAGTAGCACTGAAGCTTTCTTT. It yields the protein CASKRGVSSTEAFF.

This clone came up once. The chain has TRBV21-1 and TRBJ2-3; the table gives TRBD2 as D, unverified against the DNA. TRBV21-1 is recorded as a pseudogene. The CDR3 length is 14 residues. The CDR3 DNA sequence: TGTGCAGATAGTCGCGGGAGGGCAATAGATACGCAGTATTTT. Translating it yields CADSRGRAIDTQYF.

J is TRBJ1-1 and V is TRBV7-8; unclear D gene. The germline CDR1 and CDR2 sequences are SGHVS and FQNEAQ. V was clipped by 1 base and J by 7 bases, with 16 bases between them. The CDR3 has 15 amino acids. CDR3 bases: TGTGCCAGCAGCTTAGAAGGGTATCCGAACGATGAAGCTTTCTTT. It translates to CASSLEGYPNDEAFF.

V and J are TRBV7-9 and TRBJ2-1; TRBD2 matches 7 bases. V trimming: 6 bases; J trimming: 7 bases; junction bases outside the gene matches: 6. Germline V gene data show CDR1 as SEHNR and CDR2 as FQNEAQ (reference sequence). The CDR3 extends over 13 amino acids. CDR3 sequence (DNA): TGTGCCAGCAGGTCGGGACTATCAAATGAGCAGTTCTTC. Its translation: CASRSGLSNEQFF.

The rearrangement links TRBV6-2 or TRBV6-3 to TRBJ2-1, with a tentative D call TRBD2 (5 bases). CDR3 length: 15 residues. V was trimmed by 2 bases and J by 10 bases, leaving 18 bases between them. Germline lookup yields CDR1 MNHEY and CDR2 SVGEGT. The CDR3 sequence: CASSYESSFSGEQFF. The CDR3 DNA reads TGTGCCAGCAGTTACGAGTCTAGCTTCTCGGGGGAGCAGTTCTTC.

This clone was detected once. This chain links TRBV5-1 with TRBJ1-4, with 10 bases identical to TRBD1. V lost 4 bases and J lost 7; bases outside the gene matches: 7. CDR3 length: 15 amino acids. Germline V gene data show CDR1 as SGHRS and CDR2 as YFSETQ. CDR3 sequence reads: CASSDDRGLSEKLFF. The CDR3 DNA follows: TGCGCCAGCAGCGACGACAGGGGGCTAAGTGAAAAACTGTTTTTT.

This chain links TRBV11-1 with TRBJ2-5, with a tentative D call TRBD2 (6 bases). Germline V gene lookup returns CDR1 SGHAT and CDR2 FQDESV (reference sequence). This CDR3 has 13 amino acids. V was trimmed by 7 bases and J by 2 bases, leaving 11 bases between them. CDR3 in amino acids: CASNRRGQETQYF. The CDR3 nucleotides read TGTGCCAGCAACCGGCGGGGACAAGAGACCCAGTACTTC.

The rearrangement joins TRBV12-5 to TRBJ2-7; 15 bases are shared with TRBD2. From germline, CDR1 is LGHNT and CDR2 FRNRAP. V dropped 10 bases and J dropped 0; count of bases not matched to a gene: 10. This CDR3 region has 17 residues. CDR3 in amino acids: CATTPGTSGRSSYEQYF. The CDR3 nucleotides are TGTGCTACCACCCCCGGGACTAGCGGGAGGAGCTCCTACGAGCAGTACTTC.

The CDR3 sequence: CASSLSWGLNTEAFF. CDR3 sequence (DNA): TGTGCCAGCAGCTTATCGTGGGGGCTGAACACTGAAGCTTTCTTT. The chain recombines TRBV7-2 with TRBJ1-1, with D maybe TRBD1 (6 bases). V was clipped by 2 bases and J by 0 bases, with 10 bases between them. The length of the CDR3 is 15 residues. Germline values: CDR1 SGHTA, CDR2 FQGNSA.

The chain combines TRBV12-3 or TRBV12-4 with TRBJ2-2; D is ambiguous. The CDR3 length is 11 residues. V lost 7 bases to trimming and J lost 8 bases, with 8 bases between them. The CDR3 is CASTVTGELFF. The CDR3 DNA reads TGTGCCAGCACGGTAACGGGGGAGCTGTTTTTT.

V is TRBV4-3 and J is TRBJ2-7; D is possibly TRBD1 (6 bases). V gave up 4 bases and J gave up 6 bases, with 19 bases separating them. CDR1 LGHNA and CDR2 YSLEER come from the germline V gene. This CDR3 contains 15 residues. The CDR3 spells CASSPETGTLVEQYF. CDR3 nucleotide sequence: TGCGCCAGCAGCCCAGAGACAGGCACCCTGGTCGAGCAGTACTTC.

V is TRBV7-9 and J is TRBJ1-2; 11 positions match TRBD1. This CDR3 region has 18 residues. Germline CDR1 SEHNR, CDR2 FQNEAQ (reference sequence). The V and J ends lost 5 bases and 5 bases, in that order; junction bases with no gene match: 16. CDR3 loop: CASSPASGTGGVGYGYTF. The CDR3 DNA reads TGTGCCAGCAGCCCCGCCTCCGGGACAGGGGGGGTAGGTTATGGCTACACCTTC.

This sequence joins TRBV5-5 and TRBJ1-1; no firm D call. CDR1 SGHKS and CDR2 YYEKEE come from the germline V gene (reference sequence). Between the trimmed V and J ends, which lost 1 base and 0 bases, there was a span of 7 bases. This CDR3 has 14 residues. The CDR3 loop reads CASSLLTVNTEAFF. DNA for the CDR3: TGTGCCAGCAGCTTGTTGACGGTGAACACTGAAGCTTTCTTT.

This clone has a single count. The chain carries TRBV20-1 and TRBJ1-6; maybe TRBD1 (5 bases). This CDR3 has 15 amino acids. Trimming pared 3 bases from V and 4 bases from J, leaving 13 bases between. Germline CDR1 is DFQATT and CDR2 is SNEGSKA (reference sequence). The CDR3 spells CSASEAGRYNSPLHF. The CDR3 DNA reads TGCAGTGCTAGTGAAGCAGGGAGGTATAATTCACCCCTCCACTTT.

To note about this clone: Mismatch with germline at one junction end may stem from a read error. The chain employs TRBV15 and TRBJ1-5, with 9 bases lining up with TRBD1. Germline V gene sequence: CDR1 LNHNV, CDR2 YYDKDF (reference sequence). This CDR3 has 15 amino acids. The CDR3 region has the DNA TGTGCCTCCAGAAGAGGGACAGGGAATGATCAGCCCCAGCATTTT. It yields the protein CASRRGTGNDQPQHF.

The chain employs TRBV19 and TRBJ2-7; no firm D call. Germline loops: CDR1 LNHDA, CDR2 SQIVND (reference sequence). Trimming removed 6 bases from V and 1 base from J, with 22 bases in between. This CDR3 is 17 amino acids long. The chain's CDR3 is CASRGLFINALSYEQYF. The CDR3 DNA reads TGTGCCAGTAGGGGTTTATTTATCAACGCCTTGTCCTACGAGCAGTACTTC.

The chain carries TRBV7-7 and TRBJ2-1; tentatively, D is TRBD1 (6 bases). The CDR3 loop spans 15 amino acids. Germline loops: CDR1 SSHAT, CDR2 FNYEAQ (reference sequence). Trimming stripped 5 bases from V and 2 bases from J, with 13 bases between. The CDR3 loop is CASSPQGSPYNEQFF. CDR3 sequence (DNA): TGTGCCAGCAGCCCCCAGGGGTCCCCCTACAATGAGCAGTTCTTC.

The chain has TRBV6-5 and TRBJ1-4, with D hard to call. There are 15 residues in the CDR3. Per the germline V gene, CDR1 is MNHEY and CDR2 is SVGAGI. The germline V and J ends were trimmed by 0 bases and 8 bases, with 13 bases remaining between them. CDR3 residues: CASSYSNTLGEKLFF. The DNA for the CDR3 is TGTGCCAGCAGTTACTCCAACACTTTAGGAGAAAAACTGTTTTTT.

This chain uses TRBV10-3 with TRBJ1-1; D call uncertain. V gave up 3 bases and J gave up 1 base, with 9 bases separating them. There are 14 residues in the CDR3. Germline V gene lookup returns CDR1 ENHRY and CDR2 SYGVKD. CDR3 in amino acids: CAISDRQTNTEAFF. The CDR3 DNA follows: TGTGCCATCAGTGATCGGCAGACGAACACTGAAGCTTTCTTT.

This chain uses TRBV11-2 with TRBJ2-7; D is uncertain. The germline V gene has CDR1 SGHAT and CDR2 FQNNGV. The V end was cut by 2 bases, the J end by 6 bases, with 11 bases between. The CDR3 extends over 13 amino acids. CDR3 DNA sequence: TGTGCCAGCAGCTTATCCCGGACCGCCGAGCAGTACTTC. Amino acid sequence: CASSLSRTAEQYF.